The T cell receptor beta chain under discussion was sequenced for a study of blood T cell repertoires in COVID-19. Profiling relied on immunoSEQ multiplex PCR, and the TCRdb table lists in-frame clones only, not all of them. The sample has under 250,000 clones, 65% to 90% seen once. The CDR3 consists of 14 residues. Trimming cost V 4 bases and J 2 bases; bases outside gene matches: 4. Germline CDR1 reads SGHTA; CDR2 reads FQGNSA. The genes are TRBV7-2 and TRBJ2-7; 8 bases match TRBD1. The specimen was PBMCs or T cells enriched from blood (not recorded which). The receptor comes from a woman aged 45-60 years with acute COVID-19. CDR3 sequence: CASSWDRRTYEQYF. The CDR3 DNA reads TGTGCCAGCAGCTGGGACAGGCGAACCTACGAGCAGTACTTC.